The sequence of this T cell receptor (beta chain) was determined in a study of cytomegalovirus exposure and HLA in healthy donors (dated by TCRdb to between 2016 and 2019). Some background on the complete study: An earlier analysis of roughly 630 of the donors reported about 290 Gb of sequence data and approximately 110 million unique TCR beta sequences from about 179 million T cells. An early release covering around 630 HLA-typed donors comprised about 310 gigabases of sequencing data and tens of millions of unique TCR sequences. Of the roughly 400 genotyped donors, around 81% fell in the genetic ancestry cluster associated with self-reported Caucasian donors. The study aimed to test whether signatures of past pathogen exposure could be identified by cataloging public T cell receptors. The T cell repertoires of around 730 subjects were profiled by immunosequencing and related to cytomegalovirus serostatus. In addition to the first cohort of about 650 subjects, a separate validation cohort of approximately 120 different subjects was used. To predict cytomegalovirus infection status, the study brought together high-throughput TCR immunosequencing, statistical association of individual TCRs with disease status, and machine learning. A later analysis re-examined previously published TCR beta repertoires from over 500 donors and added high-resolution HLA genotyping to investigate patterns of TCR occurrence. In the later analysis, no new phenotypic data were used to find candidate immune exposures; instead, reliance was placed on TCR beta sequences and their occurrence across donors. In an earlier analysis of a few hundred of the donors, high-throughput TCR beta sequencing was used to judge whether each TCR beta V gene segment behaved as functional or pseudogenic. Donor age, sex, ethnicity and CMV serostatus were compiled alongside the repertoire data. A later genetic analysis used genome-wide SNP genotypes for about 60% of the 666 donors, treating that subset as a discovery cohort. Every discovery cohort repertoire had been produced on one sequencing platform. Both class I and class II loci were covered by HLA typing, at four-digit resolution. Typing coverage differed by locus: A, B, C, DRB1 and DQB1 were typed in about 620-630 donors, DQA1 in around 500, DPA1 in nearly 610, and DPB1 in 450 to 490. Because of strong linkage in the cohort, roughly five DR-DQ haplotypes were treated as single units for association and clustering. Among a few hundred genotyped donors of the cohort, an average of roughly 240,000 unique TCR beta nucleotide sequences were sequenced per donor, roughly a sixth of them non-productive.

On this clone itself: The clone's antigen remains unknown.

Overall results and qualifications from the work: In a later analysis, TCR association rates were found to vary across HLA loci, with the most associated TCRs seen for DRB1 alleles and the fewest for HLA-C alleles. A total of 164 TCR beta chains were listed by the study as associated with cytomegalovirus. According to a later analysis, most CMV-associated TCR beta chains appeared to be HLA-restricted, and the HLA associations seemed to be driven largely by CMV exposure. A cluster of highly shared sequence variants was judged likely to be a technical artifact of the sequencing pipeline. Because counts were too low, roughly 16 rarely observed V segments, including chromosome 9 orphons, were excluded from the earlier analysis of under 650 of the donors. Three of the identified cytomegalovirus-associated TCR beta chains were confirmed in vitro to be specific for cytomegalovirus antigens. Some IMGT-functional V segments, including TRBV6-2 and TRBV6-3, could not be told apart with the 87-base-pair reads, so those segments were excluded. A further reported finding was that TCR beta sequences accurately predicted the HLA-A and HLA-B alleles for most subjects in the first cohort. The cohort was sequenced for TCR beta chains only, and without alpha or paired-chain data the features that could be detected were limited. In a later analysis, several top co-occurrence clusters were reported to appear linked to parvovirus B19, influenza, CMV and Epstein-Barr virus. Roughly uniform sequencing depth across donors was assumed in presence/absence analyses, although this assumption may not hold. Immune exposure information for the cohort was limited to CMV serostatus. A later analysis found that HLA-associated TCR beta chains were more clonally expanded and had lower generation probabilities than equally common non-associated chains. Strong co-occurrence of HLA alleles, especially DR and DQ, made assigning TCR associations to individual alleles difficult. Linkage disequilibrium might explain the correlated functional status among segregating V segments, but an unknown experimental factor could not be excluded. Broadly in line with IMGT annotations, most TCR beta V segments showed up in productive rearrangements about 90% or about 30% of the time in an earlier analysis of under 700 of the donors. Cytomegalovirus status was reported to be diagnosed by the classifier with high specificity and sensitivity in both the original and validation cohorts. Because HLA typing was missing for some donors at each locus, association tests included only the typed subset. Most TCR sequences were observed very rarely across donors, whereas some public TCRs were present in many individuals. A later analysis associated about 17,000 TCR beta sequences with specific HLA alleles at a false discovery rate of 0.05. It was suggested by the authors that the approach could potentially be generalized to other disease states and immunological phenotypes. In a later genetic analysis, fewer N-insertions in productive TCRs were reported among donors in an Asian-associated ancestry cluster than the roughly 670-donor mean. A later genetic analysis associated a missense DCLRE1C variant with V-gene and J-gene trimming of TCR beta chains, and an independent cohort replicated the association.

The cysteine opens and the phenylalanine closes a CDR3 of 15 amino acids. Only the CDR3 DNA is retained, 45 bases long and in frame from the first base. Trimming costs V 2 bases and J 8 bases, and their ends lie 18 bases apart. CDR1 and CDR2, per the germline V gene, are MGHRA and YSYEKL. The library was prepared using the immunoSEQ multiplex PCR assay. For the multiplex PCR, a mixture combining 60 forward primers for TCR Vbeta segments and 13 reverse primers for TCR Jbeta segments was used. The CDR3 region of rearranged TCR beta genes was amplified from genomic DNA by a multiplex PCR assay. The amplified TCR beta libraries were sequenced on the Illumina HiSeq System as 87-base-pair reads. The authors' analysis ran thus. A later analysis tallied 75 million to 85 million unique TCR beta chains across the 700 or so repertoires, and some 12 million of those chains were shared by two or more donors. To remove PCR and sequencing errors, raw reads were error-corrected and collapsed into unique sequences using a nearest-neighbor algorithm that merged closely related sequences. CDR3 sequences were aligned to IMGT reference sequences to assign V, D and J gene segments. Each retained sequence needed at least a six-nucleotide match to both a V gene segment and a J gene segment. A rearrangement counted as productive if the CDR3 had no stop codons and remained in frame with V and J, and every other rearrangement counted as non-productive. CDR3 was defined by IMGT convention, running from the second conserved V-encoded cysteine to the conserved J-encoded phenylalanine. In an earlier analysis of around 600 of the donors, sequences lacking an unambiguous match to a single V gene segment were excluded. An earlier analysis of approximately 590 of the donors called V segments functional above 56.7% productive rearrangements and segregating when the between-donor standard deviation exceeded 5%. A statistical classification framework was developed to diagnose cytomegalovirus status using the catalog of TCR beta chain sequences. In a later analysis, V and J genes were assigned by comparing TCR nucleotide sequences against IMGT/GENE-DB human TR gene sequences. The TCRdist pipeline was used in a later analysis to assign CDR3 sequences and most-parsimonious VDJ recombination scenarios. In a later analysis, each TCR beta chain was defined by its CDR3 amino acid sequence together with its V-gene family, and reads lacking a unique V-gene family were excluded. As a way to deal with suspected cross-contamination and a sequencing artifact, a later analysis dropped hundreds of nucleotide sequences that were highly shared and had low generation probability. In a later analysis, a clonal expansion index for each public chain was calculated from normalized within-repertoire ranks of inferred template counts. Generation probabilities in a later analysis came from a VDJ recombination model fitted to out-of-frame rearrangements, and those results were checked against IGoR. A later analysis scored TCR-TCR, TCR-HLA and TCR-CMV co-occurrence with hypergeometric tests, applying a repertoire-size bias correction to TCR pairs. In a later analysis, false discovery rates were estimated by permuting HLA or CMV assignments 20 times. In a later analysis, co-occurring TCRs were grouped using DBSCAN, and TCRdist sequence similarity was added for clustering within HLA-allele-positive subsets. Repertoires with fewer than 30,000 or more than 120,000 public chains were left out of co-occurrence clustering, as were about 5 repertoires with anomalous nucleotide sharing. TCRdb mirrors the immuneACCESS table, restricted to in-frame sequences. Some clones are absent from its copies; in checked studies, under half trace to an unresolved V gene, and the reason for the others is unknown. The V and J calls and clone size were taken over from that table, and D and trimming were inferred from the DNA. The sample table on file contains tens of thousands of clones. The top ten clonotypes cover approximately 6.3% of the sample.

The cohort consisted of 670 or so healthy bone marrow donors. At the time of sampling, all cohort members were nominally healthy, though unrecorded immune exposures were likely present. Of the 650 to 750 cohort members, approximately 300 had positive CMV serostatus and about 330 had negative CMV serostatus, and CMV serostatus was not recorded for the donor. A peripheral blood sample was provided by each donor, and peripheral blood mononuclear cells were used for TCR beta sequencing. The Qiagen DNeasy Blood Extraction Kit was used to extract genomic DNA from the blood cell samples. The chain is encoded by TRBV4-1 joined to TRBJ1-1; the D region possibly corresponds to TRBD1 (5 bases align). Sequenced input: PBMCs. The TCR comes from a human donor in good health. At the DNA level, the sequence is TGCGCCAGCAGCCAAACCCCTCTGGGGCAGGGCGAAGCTTTCTTT. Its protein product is CASSQTPLGQGEAFF.